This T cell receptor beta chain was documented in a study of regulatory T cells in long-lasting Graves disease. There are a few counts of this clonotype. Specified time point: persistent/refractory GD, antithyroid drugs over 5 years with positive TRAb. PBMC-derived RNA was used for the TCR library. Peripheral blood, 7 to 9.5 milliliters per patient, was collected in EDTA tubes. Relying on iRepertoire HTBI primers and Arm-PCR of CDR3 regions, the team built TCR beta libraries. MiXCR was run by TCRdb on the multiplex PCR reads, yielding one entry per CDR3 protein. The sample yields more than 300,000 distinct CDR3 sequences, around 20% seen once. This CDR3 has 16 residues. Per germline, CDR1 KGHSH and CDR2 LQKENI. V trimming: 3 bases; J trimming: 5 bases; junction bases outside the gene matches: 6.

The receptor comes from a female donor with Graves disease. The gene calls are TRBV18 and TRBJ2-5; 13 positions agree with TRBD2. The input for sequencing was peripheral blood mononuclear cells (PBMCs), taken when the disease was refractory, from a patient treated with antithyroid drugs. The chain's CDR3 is CASSPGLAGPSETQYF. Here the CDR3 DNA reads TGTGCCAGCTCACCGGGACTAGCGGGGCCCAGTGAGACCCAGTACTTC.